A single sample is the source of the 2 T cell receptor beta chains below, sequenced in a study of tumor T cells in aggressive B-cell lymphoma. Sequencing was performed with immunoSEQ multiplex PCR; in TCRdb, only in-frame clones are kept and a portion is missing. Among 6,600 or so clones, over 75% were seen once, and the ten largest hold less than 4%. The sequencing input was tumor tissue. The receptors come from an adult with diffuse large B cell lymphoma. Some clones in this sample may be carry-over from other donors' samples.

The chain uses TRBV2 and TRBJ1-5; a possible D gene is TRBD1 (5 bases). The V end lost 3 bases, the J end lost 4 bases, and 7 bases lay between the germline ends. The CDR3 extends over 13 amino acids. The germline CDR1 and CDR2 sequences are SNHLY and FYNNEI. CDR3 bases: TGTGCCAGCAGTGAGACAGCGAATCAGCCCCAGCATTTT. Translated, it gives CASSETANQPQHF.

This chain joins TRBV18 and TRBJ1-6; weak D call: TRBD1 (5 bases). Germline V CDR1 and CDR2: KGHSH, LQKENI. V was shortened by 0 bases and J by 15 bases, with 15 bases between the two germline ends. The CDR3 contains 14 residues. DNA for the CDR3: TGTGCCAGCTCACCACCCTCCCCGCGGGGGGTCCTCCACTTT. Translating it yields CASSPPSPRGVLHF.